This passage covers 5 T cell receptor beta chains from one sample sequenced in a study of control samples from healthy donors and cancer patients. Data came from immunoSEQ multiplex PCR; TCRdb stores just in-frame clones and leaves some out. The data include roughly 190,000 clones; the top ten clones carry approximately 2.2%. Sequenced material: blood. These receptors originate from a woman aged 25 to 45 in good health.

CDR3 DNA: TGTGCCAGCAGTTTAAGGACGTCTAGTCAGCCCCAGCATTTT. Translating it yields CASSLRTSSQPQHF. The chain employs TRBV27 and TRBJ1-5; D unclear. The V and J ends lost 2 bases and 6 bases respectively, with 11 bases between them. Germline V lookup: CDR1 MNHEY, CDR2 SMNVEV (reference sequence). The CDR3 sequence is 14 residues long.

V and J are TRBV12-3 or TRBV12-4 and TRBJ2-1, with 11 bases fitting TRBD2. The junction had 2 bases not matched to a gene; V was cut back by 8 bases and J by 5 bases. The CDR3 consists of 13 residues. CDR3 in amino acids: CASFSGGDNEQFF. The CDR3 DNA reads as TGTGCCAGCTTTAGCGGGGGGGACAATGAGCAGTTCTTC.

J is TRBJ2-7 and V is TRBV6-1, with D unresolved. The CDR3 contains 14 residues. Trimming pared 3 bases from V and 5 bases from J, leaving 14 bases between. The germline gives CDR1 MNHNS, CDR2 SASEGT. In nucleotides, the CDR3 is TGTGCCAGCAGTGAGCACAGTCTGATCCACGAGCAGTACTTC. This codes for CASSEHSLIHEQYF.

This chain links TRBV5-1 with TRBJ2-5; a weak D match, TRBD1 (6 bases). The V gene lost 0 bases and the J gene lost 4 bases, with 10 bases spanning the gap. The V gene's germline CDR1 is SGHRS and CDR2 YFSETQ. This CDR3 comprises 14 residues. In DNA, the CDR3 is TGCGCCAGCAGCTTGGACAGGGTTGGAGAGACCCAGTACTTC. Translated: CASSLDRVGETQYF. The full variable domain, with the rest looked up from reference TRBV5-1 and TRBJ2-5, is KAGVTQTPRYLIKTRGQQVTLSCSPISGHRSVSWYQQTPGQGLQFLFEYFSETQRNKGNFPGRFSGRQFSNSRSEMNVSTLELGDSALYLCASSLDRVGETQYFGPGTRLLVL.

This chain connects TRBV6-6 to TRBJ1-5; 10 bases match TRBD1. This CDR3 contains 15 residues. Germline V gene data show CDR1 as MNHNY and CDR2 as SVGAGI (reference sequence). V lost 5 bases and J lost 7; bases outside the gene matches: 8. CDR3 coding DNA: TGTGCCAGCAGTAGACAGGGGGCGAAGGGACAGCCCCAGCATTTT. It specifies CASSRQGAKGQPQHF.